This TCR beta chain was obtained from a study of T cell responses to AZD1222 COVID-19 vaccine. For the study at large: Second-dose timings of about 4 or about 12 weeks were pooled. Whole-study results and caveats: Females made up more of the donors, who were largely white British, and clonal diversity may have come out too low. Among spike-specific TCRs, nearly half reportedly target unmutated variant regions. With two AZD1222 doses given, Spike-specific TCR breadth and depth both rose.

About this clone itself: Its antigen is not known.

Produced via immunoSEQ multiplex PCR; TCRdb's table is partial and in-frame only. The sample lists over 120,000 clones; just under 95% were seen once. The receptor was isolated from an adult in good health. Specimen: peripheral blood, collected on day 0 of AZD1222 vaccination.

CDR3 nucleotide sequence: TGTGCCAGTAGGTTAAAGGGGGCGCGGGGCTACACCTTC. This encodes CASRLKGARGYTF. V is TRBV19 and J is TRBJ1-2; TRBD1 matches at 7 bases. The CDR3 is 13 amino acids. The junction had 9 bases not matched to a gene; V was cut back by 6 bases and J by 8 bases. Germline V gene sequence: CDR1 LNHDA, CDR2 SQIVND (reference sequence).